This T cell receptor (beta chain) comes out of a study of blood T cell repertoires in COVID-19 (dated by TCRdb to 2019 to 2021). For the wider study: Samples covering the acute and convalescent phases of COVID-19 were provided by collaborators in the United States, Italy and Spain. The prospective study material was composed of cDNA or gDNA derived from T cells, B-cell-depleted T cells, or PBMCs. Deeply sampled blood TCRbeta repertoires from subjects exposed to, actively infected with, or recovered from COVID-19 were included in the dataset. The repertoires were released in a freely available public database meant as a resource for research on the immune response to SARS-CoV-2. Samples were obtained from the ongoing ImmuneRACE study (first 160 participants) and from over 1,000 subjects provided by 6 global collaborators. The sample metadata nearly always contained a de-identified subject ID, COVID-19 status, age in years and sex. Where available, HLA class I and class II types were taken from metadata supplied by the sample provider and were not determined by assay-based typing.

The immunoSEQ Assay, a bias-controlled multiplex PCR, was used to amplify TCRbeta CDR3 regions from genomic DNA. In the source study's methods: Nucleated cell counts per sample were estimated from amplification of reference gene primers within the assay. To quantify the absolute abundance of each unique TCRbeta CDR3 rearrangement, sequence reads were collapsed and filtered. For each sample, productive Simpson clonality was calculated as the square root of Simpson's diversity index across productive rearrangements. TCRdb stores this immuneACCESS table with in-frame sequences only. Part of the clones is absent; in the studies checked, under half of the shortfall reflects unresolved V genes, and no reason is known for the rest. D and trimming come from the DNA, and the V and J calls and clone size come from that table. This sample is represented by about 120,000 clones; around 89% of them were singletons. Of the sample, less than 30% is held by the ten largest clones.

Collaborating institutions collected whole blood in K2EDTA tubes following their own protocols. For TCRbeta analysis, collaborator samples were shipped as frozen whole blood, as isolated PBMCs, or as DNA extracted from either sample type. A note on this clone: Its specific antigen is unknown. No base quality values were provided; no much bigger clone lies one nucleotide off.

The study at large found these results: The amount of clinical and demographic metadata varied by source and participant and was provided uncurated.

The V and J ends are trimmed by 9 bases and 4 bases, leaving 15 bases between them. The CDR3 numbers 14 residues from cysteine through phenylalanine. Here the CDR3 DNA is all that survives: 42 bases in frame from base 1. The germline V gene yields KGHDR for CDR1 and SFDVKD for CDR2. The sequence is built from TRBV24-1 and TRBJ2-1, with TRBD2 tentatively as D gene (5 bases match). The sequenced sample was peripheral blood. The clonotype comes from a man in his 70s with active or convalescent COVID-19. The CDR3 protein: CATGANRDYNEQFF. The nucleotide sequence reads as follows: TGTGCCACCGGAGCGAATCGGGATTACAATGAGCAGTTCTTC.